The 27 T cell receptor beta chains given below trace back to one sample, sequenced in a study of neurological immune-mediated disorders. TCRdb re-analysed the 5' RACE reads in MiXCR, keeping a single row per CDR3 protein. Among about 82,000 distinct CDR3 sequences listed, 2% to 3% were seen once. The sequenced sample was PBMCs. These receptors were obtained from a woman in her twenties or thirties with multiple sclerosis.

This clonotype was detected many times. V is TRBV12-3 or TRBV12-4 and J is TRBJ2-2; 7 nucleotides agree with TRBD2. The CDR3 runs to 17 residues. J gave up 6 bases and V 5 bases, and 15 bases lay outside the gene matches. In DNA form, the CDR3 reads TGTGCCAGCAGTCCCGGACACCTCAGCGGGATCTCCGGGGAGCTGTTTTTT. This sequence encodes CASSPGHLSGISGELFF.

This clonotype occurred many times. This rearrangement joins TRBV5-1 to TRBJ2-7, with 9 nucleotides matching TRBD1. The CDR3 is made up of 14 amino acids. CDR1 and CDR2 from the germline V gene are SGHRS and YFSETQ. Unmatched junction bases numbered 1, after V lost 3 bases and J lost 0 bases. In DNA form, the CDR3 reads TGCGCCAGCAGCTGGACAGGGGACTCCTACGAGCAGTACTTC. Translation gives CASSWTGDSYEQYF.

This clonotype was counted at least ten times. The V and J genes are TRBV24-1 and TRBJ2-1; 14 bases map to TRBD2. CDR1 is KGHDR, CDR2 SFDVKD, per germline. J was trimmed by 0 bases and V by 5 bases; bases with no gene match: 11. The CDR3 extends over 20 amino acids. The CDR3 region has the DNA TGTGCCACCAGTGTTGGGACTAGCGGGAGCTACTCCATCTCCTACAATGAGCAGTTCTTC. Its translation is CATSVGTSGSYSISYNEQFF.

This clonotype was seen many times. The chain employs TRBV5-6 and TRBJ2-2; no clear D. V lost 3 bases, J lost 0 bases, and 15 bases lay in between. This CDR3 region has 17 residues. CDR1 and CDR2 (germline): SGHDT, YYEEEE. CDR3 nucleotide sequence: TGTGCCAGCAGCTCCCTGAGCTGGTACTCGAACACCGGGGAGCTGTTTTTT. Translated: CASSSLSWYSNTGELFF. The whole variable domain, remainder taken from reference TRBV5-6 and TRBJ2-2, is DAGVTQSPTHLIKTRGQQVTLRCSPKSGHDTVSWYQQALGQGPQFIFQYYEEEERQRGNFPDRFSGHQFPNYSSELNVNALLLGDSALYLCASSSLSWYSNTGELFFGEGSRLTVL.

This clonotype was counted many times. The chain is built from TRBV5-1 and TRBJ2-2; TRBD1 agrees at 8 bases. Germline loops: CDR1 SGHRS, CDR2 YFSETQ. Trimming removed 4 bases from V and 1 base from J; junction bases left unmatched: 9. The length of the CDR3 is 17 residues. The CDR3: CASSPSGQARNTGELFF. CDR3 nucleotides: TGCGCCAGCAGCCCCTCGGGACAGGCCCGGAACACCGGGGAGCTGTTTTTT. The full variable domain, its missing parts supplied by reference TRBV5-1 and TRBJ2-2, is KAGVTQTPRYLIKTRGQQVTLSCSPISGHRSVSWYQQTPGQGLQFLFEYFSETQRNKGNFPGRFSGRQFSNSRSEMNVSTLELGDSALYLCASSPSGQARNTGELFFGEGSRLTVL.

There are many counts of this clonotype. CDR3 DNA: TGTGCCAGCAGCCCCGACTATCCCCAAGAGACCCAGTACTTC. This gives the protein CASSPDYPQETQYF. The chain links TRBV5-5 to TRBJ2-5, with D tentatively TRBD2 (5 bases). CDR1 is SGHKS and CDR2 is YYEKEE in the germline V gene (reference sequence). The V end was cut by 4 bases, the J end by 1 base, with 11 bases between. This CDR3 is built from 14 residues.

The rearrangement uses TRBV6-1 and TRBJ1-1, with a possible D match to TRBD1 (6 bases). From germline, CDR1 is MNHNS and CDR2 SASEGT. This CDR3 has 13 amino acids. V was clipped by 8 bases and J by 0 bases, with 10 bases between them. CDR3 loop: CASRGTMNTEAFF. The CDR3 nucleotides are TGTGCCAGCCGAGGGACAATGAACACTGAAGCTTTCTTT.

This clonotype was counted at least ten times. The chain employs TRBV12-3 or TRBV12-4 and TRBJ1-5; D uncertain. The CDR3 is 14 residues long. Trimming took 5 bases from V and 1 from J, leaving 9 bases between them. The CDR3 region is CASSPDVSNQPQHF. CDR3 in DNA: TGTGCCAGCAGTCCAGACGTAAGCAATCAGCCCCAGCATTTT.

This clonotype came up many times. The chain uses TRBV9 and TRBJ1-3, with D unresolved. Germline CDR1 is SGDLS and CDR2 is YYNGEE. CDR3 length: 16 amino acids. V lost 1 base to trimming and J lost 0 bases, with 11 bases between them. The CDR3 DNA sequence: TGTGCCAGCAGCGTAACCCCTTTGGGCTCTGGAAACACCATATATTTT. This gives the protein CASSVTPLGSGNTIYF.

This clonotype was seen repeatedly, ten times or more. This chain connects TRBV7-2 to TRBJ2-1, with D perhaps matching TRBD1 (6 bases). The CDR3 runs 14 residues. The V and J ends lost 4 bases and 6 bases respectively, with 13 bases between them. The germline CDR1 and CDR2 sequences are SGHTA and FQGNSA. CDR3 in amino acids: CASSSQTGFNEQFF. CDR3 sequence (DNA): TGTGCCAGCAGCTCCCAGACAGGCTTCAATGAGCAGTTCTTC.

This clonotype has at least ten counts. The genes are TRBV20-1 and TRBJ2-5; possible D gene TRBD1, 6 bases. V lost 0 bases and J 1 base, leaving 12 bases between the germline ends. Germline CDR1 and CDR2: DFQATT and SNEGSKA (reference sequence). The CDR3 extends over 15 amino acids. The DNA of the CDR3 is TGCAGTGCTAGAGATCTCAGACAGGCCCAAGAGACCCAGTACTTC. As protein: CSARDLRQAQETQYF.

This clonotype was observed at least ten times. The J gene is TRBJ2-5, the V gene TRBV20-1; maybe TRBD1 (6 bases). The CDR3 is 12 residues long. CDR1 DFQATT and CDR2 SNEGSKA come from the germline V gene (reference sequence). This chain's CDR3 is CSLTGHQETQYF. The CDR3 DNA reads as TGCTCCCTGACAGGCCACCAAGAGACCCAGTACTTC.

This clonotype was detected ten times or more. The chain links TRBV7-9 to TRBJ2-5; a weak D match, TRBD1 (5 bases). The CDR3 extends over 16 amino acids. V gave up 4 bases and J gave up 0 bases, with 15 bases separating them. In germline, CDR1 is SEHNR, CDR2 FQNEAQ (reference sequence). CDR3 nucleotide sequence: TGTGCCAGCAGCTCCGCCAACAGGTATCACCAAGAGACCCAGTACTTC. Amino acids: CASSSANRYHQETQYF.

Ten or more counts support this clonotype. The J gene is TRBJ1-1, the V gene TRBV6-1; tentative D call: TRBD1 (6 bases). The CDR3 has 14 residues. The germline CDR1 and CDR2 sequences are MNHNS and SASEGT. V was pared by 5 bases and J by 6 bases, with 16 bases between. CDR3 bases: TGTGCCAGCAGTCAGACCCGGGGGGCCGCTGAAGCTTTCTTT. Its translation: CASSQTRGAAEAFF.

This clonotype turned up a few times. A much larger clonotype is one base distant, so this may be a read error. The CDR3 sequence: CASSNGTGVVEQYF. CDR3 DNA: TGTGCCAGCAGTAACGGGACAGGGGTTGTCGAGCAGTACTTC. The chain carries TRBV6-6 and TRBJ2-7, with 10 bases matching TRBD1. Germline V gene data show CDR1 as MNHNY and CDR2 as SVGAGI (reference sequence). V was pared by 5 bases and J by 6 bases, with 7 bases of the junction left unmatched. The CDR3 covers 14 residues.

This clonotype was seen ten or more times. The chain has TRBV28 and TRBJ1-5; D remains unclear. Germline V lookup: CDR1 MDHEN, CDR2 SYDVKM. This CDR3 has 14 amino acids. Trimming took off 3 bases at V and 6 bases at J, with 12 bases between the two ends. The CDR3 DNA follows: TGTGCCAGCAGTTTGGGTATTGAGGCTCAGCCCCAGCATTTT. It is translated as CASSLGIEAQPQHF.

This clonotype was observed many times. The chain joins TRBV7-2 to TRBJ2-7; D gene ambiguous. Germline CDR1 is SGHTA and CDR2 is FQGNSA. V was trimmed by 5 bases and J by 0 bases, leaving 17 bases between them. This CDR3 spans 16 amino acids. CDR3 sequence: CASSPTPATSSYEQYF. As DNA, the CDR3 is TGTGCCAGCAGCCCCACCCCGGCCACGAGCTCCTACGAGCAGTACTTC.

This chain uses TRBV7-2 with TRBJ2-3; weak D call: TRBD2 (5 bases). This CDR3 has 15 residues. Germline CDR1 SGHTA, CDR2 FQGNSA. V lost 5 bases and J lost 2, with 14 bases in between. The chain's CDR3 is CASSITRGTTDTQYF. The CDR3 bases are TGTGCCAGCAGCATCACTAGAGGCACCACAGATACGCAGTATTTT.

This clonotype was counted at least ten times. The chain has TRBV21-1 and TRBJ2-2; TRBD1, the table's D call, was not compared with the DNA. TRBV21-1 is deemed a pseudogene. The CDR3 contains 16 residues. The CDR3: CASTRDRGGRAGELFF. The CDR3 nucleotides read TGTGCCAGCACCAGGGACAGGGGTGGCCGCGCCGGGGAGCTGTTTTTT.

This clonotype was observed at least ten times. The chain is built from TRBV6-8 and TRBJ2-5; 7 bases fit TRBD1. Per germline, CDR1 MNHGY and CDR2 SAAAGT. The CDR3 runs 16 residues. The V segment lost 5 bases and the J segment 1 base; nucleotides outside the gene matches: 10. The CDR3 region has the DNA TGTGCCAGCAGTCAGCTGGGACAGCCCGTCCAAGAGACCCAGTACTTC. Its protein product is CASSQLGQPVQETQYF.

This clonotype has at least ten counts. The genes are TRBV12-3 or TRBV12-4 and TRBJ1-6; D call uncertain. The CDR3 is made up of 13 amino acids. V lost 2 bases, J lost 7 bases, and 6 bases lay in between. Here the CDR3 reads CASSLTGNSPLHF. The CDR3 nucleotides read TGTGCCAGCAGTTTAACGGGGAATTCACCCCTCCACTTT.

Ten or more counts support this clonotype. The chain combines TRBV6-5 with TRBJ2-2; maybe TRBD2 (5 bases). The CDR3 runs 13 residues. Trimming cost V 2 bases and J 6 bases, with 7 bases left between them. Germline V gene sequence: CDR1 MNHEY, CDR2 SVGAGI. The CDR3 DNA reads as TGTGCCAGCAGTTACAGGGAGTCCGGGGAGCTGTTTTTT. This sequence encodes CASSYRESGELFF.

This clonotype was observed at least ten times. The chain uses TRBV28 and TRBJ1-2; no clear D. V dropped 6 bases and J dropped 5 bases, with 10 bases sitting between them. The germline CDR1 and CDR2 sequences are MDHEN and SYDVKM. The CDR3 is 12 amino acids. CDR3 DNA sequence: TGTGCCAGCAGCCCCGGACGGTATGGCTACACCTTC. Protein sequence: CASSPGRYGYTF.

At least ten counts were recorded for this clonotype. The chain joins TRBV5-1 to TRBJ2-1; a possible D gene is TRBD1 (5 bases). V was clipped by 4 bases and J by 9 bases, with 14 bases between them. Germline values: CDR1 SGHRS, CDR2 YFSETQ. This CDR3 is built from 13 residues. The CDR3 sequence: CASSPQGSGEQFF. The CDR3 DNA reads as TGCGCCAGCAGCCCCCAGGGTTCCGGTGAGCAGTTCTTC.

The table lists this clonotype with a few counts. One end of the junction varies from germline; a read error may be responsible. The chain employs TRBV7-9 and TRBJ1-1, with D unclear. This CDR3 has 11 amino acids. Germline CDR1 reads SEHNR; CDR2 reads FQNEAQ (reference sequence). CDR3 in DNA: TGTGCCAACAGCTTAAGGACTGAAGCTTTCTTT. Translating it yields CANSLRTEAFF.

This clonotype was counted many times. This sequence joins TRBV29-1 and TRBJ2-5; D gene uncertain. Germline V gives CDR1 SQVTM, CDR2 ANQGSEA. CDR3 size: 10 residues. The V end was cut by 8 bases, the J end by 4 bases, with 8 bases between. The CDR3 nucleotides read TGCAGCTATCTCGTAGAGACCCAGTACTTC. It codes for CSYLVETQYF.

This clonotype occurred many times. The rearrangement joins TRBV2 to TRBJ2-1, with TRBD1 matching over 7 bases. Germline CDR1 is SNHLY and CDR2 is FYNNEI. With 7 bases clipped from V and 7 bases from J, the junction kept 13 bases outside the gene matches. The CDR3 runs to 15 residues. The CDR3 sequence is CASKRQGMVGNEQFF. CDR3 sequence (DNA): TGTGCCAGCAAGCGACAGGGAATGGTGGGGAATGAGCAGTTCTTC. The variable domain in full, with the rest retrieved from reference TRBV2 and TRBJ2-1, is EPEVTQTPSHQVTQMGQEVILRCVPISNHLYFYWYRQILGQKVEFLVSFYNNEISEKSEIFDDQFSVERPDGSNFTLKIRSTKLEDSAMYFCASKRQGMVGNEQFFGPGTRLTVL.